A selection of T cell receptor beta chains follows, all from one sample in a study of blood T cell repertoires in COVID-19. TCRdb's copy holds only in-frame clones and misses some; the assay was immunoSEQ multiplex PCR. Of about 240,000 clones listed, 75% to 85% are singletons. Sequencing was done on a sample of peripheral blood. The source is a human donor in a cohort sampled during active COVID-19. Both conserved end residues are trimmed from each CDR3. A D gene is named only where the DNA matches it firmly.

>TRBJ2-5|TRBD2|11|TRBV5-1
ASSLASGETQY
>TRBJ2-3|NA|14|TRBV9
ASSREVTSSTDTQY
>TRBJ2-5|TRBD2|14|TRBV7-7
ASSLGLAGGPETQY
>TRBJ2-5|NA|10|TRBV5-1
ASSEKRETQY
>TRBJ2-7|NA|13|TRBV9
ASSVAGGSPYEQY
>TRBJ2-1|NA|9|TRBV28
ASTRSNEQF
>TRBJ2-1|TRBD2|15|TRBV4-1
ASSLLSGRGTYNEQF
>TRBJ1-4|NA|12|TRBV5-6
ASSLQVLNEKLF
>TRBJ2-1|TRBD2|10|TRBV5-4
ASSNSGNEQF
>TRBJ2-5|TRBD2|15|TRBV7-6
ASSLVGLAGEEETQY
>TRBJ1-3|NA|13|TRBV19
ASSITDSSGNTIY
>TRBJ2-6|NA|12|TRBV19
ANLEWYGANVLT
>TRBJ1-5|NA|13|TRBV25-1
ASSEPGISNQPQH
>TRBJ2-7|TRBD2|13|TRBV3-1/TRBV3-2
ASRLTSGSGYEQY
>TRBJ2-3|NA|13|TRBV11-2
ASSLVQVGTDTQY
>TRBJ1-5|TRBD1|11|TRBV30
AWSVQGDQPQH
>TRBJ2-1|NA|14|TRBV4-1
ASSQAYADGTGEQF
>TRBJ1-5|NA|14|TRBV4-1
ASSQEGNSYNQPQH
>TRBJ1-1|TRBD1|14|TRBV6-5
ASSYSNDRVNTEAF
>TRBJ1-4|NA|17|TRBV7-9
ASSYLGGEWSRGNEKLF
>TRBJ1-4|NA|12|TRBV7-9
ASSVDRPTEKLF
>TRBJ2-7|NA|11|TRBV24-1
ATSALSGSEQY
>TRBJ2-1|NA|14|TRBV25-1
ASSESGLTRGDEQF
>TRBJ1-1|TRBD1|14|TRBV12-5
ASGLVLGPGGTEAF
>TRBJ2-2|NA|14|TRBV7-3
ASSSSSGYNTGELF
>TRBJ2-1|NA|15|TRBV9
ASSPWEGGPRYNEQF
>TRBJ2-7|TRBD1|11|TRBV7-9
ASSPRGQGEQY
>TRBJ2-5|NA|11|TRBV5-1
ASSLQEGETQY
>TRBJ1-3|TRBD1|14|TRBV5-6
ASSWLGQRDGNTIY
>TRBJ1-1|NA|11|TRBV5-1
ASSFGGGTEAF
>TRBJ1-5|NA|16|TRBV19
ASSIDRGRVSNHQPQH
>TRBJ2-1|NA|15|TRBV11-2
ASSLGRGQSSYNEQF
>TRBJ2-3|TRBD2|13|TRBV29-1
SVTSGGGGTDTQY
>TRBJ2-7|NA|10|TRBV6-5
ASSTVAYEQY
>TRBJ1-1|NA|10|TRBV30
AWSTLLAEAF
>TRBJ1-2|TRBD1|12|TRBV6-5
ASSPNPGGGGYT
>TRBJ1-2|TRBD1|11|TRBV7-9
ASSFRQGEGYT
>TRBJ1-1|NA|13|TRBV6-5
ASSYLQGSDTEAF
>TRBJ2-3|NA|13|TRBV4-1
ASSQVGARTDTQY
>TRBJ2-3|NA|12|TRBV5-1
ASSRDIGTDTQY
>TRBJ2-7|NA|13|TRBV6-5
ASSRSAKSSYEQY
>TRBJ2-3|TRBD2|14|TRBV5-4
ASSLGSSGSTDTQY
>TRBJ2-7|NA|11|TRBV19
ASSRGGSYEQY
>TRBJ2-1|TRBD2|15|TRBV4-1
ASSYAPGLAGGKEQF
>TRBJ1-2|NA|13|TRBV5-4
ASSLDRKANYGYT
>TRBJ1-4|NA|11|TRBV27
ASSLTGNEKLF
>TRBJ2-2|TRBD2|17|TRBV27
ASSPYGLAGGPAPGELF
>TRBJ1-2|NA|12|TRBV2
ASTPQEANYGYT
>TRBJ1-5|NA|12|TRBV10-1
ASSESTENQPQH
>TRBJ2-1|NA|12|TRBV6-5
ASSYSTGLYEQF
>TRBJ2-3|NA|15|TRBV15
ATSRDQASRDTDTQY
>TRBJ2-1|TRBD2|14|TRBV19
ASRPGLAGERNEQF